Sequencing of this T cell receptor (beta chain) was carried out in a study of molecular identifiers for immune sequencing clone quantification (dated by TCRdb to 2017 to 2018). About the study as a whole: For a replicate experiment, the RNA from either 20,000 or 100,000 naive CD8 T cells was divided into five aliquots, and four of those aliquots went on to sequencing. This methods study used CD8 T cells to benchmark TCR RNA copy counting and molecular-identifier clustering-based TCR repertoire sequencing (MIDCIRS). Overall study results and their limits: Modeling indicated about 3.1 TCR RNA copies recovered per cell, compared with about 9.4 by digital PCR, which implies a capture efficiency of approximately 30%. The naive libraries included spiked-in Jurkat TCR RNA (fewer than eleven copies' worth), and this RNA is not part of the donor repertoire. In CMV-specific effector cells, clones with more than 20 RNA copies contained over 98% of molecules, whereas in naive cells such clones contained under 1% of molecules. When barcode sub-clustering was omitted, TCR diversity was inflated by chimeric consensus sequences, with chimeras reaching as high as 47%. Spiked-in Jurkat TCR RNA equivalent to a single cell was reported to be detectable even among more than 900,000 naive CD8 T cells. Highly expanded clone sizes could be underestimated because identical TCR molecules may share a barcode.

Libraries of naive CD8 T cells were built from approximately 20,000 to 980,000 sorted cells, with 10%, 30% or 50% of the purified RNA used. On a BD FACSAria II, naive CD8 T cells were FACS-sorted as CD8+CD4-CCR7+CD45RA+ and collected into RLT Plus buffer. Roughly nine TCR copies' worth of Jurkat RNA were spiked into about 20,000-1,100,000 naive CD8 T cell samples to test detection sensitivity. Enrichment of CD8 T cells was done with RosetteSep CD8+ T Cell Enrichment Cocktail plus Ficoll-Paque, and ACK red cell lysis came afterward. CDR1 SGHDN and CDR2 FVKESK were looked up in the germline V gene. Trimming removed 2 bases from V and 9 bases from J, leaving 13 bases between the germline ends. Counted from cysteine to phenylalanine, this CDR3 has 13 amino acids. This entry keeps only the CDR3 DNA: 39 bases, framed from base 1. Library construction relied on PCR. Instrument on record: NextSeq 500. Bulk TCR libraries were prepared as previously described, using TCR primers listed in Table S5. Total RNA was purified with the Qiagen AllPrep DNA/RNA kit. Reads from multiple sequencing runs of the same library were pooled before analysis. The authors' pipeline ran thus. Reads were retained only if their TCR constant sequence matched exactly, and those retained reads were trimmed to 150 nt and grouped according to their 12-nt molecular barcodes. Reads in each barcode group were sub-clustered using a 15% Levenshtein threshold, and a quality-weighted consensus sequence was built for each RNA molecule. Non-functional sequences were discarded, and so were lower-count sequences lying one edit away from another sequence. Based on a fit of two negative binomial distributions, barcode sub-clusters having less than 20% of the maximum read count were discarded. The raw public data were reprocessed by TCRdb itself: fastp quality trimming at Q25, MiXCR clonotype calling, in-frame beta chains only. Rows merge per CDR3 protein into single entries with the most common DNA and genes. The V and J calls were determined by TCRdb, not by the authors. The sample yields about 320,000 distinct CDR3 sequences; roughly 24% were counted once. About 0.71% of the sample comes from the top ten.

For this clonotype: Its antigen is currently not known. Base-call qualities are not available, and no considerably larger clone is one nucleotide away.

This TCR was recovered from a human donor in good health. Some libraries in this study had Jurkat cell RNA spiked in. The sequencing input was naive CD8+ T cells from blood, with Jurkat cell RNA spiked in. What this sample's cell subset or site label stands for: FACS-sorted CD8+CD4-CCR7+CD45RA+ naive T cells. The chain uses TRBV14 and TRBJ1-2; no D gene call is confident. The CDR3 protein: CASSQLELDSYTF. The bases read TGTGCCAGCAGCCAACTAGAGCTAGATAGCTACACCTTC.